The rows below give T cell receptor beta chains drawn from one sample of a study of blood T cells in healthy people across ages. MiXCR was run by TCRdb on the 5' RACE reads, yielding one entry per CDR3 protein. The repertoire holds roughly 1,500,000 distinct CDR3 sequences, with 34% as singletons. The sample consisted of blood. Source of these receptors: a young woman in good health. CDR3s include the opening cysteine and the closing phenylalanine or tryptophan. The D gene is left open where the match is weak. Only part of the rows carry a size: once, few, many, or a class if the clone is expanded.

v_gene: TRBV20-1
j_gene: TRBJ1-4
d_gene: TRBD1
abundance: many
CDR3nt: TGCAGTGCTAGACAAATACGGGGACAGGGGAATGAAAAACTGTTTTTT
CDR3aa: CSARQIRGQGNEKLFF

v_gene: TRBV12-3/TRBV12-4
j_gene: TRBJ2-1
d_gene: TRBD2
abundance: many
CDR3nt: TGTGCCAGCAGTACCCTTAGCGGGAGGTACAATGAGCAGTTCTTC
CDR3aa: CASSTLSGRYNEQFF

v_gene: TRBV13
j_gene: TRBJ1-4
d_gene: NA
abundance: few
CDR3nt: TGTGCCAGTGGGGAAAGGCGGTCTAATGAAAAACTGTTTTTT
CDR3aa: CASGERRSNEKLFF

v_gene: TRBV27
j_gene: TRBJ2-1
d_gene: TRBD2
abundance: NA
CDR3nt: TGTGCCAGCAGTTTACCTTCTAGACTAACGGGAGGGCCCAATGAGCAGTTCTTC
CDR3aa: CASSLPSRLTGGPNEQFF

v_gene: TRBV2
j_gene: TRBJ2-6
d_gene: NA
abundance: few
CDR3nt: TGTGCCAGCAGTGAGACAGAAGTCTCTGGGGCCAACGTCCTGACTTTC
CDR3aa: CASSETEVSGANVLTF

v_gene: TRBV29-1
j_gene: TRBJ2-2
d_gene: TRBD1
abundance: NA
CDR3nt: TGCAGCGCTCTACAGGGGACGAACACCGGGGAGCTGTTTTTT
CDR3aa: CSALQGTNTGELFF

v_gene: TRBV7-2
j_gene: TRBJ2-3
d_gene: TRBD2
abundance: NA
CDR3nt: TGTGCCAGCACCCTAGCGGGAGGGCCCCGCACGCAGTATTTT
CDR3aa: CASTLAGGPRTQYF

v_gene: TRBV10-2
j_gene: TRBJ1-1
d_gene: NA
abundance: NA
CDR3nt: TGCGCCAGCAGTGAGTTGGGTCAGACGAACACTGAAGCTTTCTTT
CDR3aa: CASSELGQTNTEAFF

v_gene: TRBV10-3
j_gene: TRBJ2-1
d_gene: TRBD1
abundance: NA
CDR3nt: TGTGCCATCAGTGCGGCAGGGACAGGTTCCCATGAGCAGTTCTTC
CDR3aa: CAISAAGTGSHEQFF

v_gene: TRBV20-1
j_gene: TRBJ1-1
d_gene: NA
abundance: few
CDR3nt: TGCAGTGCTATCGGGTGGGGGTTCGACACTGAAGCTTTCTTT
CDR3aa: CSAIGWGFDTEAFF

v_gene: TRBV5-1
j_gene: TRBJ2-6
d_gene: TRBD1
abundance: NA
CDR3nt: TGCGCCAGCGGCGCCGGGACAGGGGTGTTCGGGGCCAACGTCCTGACTTTC
CDR3aa: CASGAGTGVFGANVLTF

v_gene: TRBV9
j_gene: TRBJ2-3
d_gene: NA
abundance: few
CDR3nt: TGTGCCAGCAGCGCGAGCGGAACCCAGGCAGATACGCAGTATTTT
CDR3aa: CASSASGTQADTQYF

v_gene: TRBV27
j_gene: TRBJ2-7
d_gene: TRBD2
abundance: NA
CDR3nt: TGTGCCAGCAGTTTAGCCTGGCCTAGCGGGATAACGTACTTC
CDR3aa: CASSLAWPSGITYF

v_gene: TRBV7-3
j_gene: TRBJ2-3
d_gene: TRBD2
abundance: NA
CDR3nt: TGTGCCAGCAGCTTACCGACTGGCGGGGCGGGGGGAAGTACGCAGTATTTT
CDR3aa: CASSLPTGGAGGSTQYF

v_gene: TRBV14
j_gene: TRBJ2-2
d_gene: NA
abundance: NA
CDR3nt: TGTGCCAGCAGCCAAGCGGGTTCCGGGGAGCTGTTTTTT
CDR3aa: CASSQAGSGELFF

v_gene: TRBV6-1
j_gene: TRBJ2-5
d_gene: NA
abundance: NA
CDR3nt: TGTGCCAGCACCTACTCAAAAGAGGCCCAGTACTTC
CDR3aa: CASTYSKEAQYF

v_gene: TRBV20-1
j_gene: TRBJ2-7
d_gene: TRBD1
abundance: NA
CDR3nt: TGCAGTGCTAGCGTAAGGCAGGGGGCCTACGAGCAGTACTTC
CDR3aa: CSASVRQGAYEQYF

v_gene: TRBV6-2/TRBV6-3
j_gene: TRBJ2-1
d_gene: NA
abundance: NA
CDR3nt: TGTGCCAGCGGCTGGGGGGAAAACAATGAGCAGTTCTTC
CDR3aa: CASGWGENNEQFF

v_gene: TRBV7-9
j_gene: TRBJ1-2
d_gene: NA
abundance: many
CDR3nt: TGTGCCAGCAGCTTGGAGGGGGGCTTTGGCTACACCTTC
CDR3aa: CASSLEGGFGYTF

v_gene: TRBV7-3
j_gene: TRBJ1-1
d_gene: NA
abundance: NA
CDR3nt: TGTGCCAGCAGCTCCGATCCGACAGGTAGCACTGAAGCTTTCTTT
CDR3aa: CASSSDPTGSTEAFF

v_gene: TRBV5-1
j_gene: TRBJ2-2
d_gene: TRBD2
abundance: NA
CDR3nt: TGCGCCAGCAGCTTGGCTGGCGGGAGAGCCGGGGAGCTGTTTTTT
CDR3aa: CASSLAGGRAGELFF

v_gene: TRBV29-1
j_gene: TRBJ2-7
d_gene: NA
abundance: NA
CDR3nt: TGCAGCGTTGAAACCGGGGAAGGATACGAGCAGTACTTC
CDR3aa: CSVETGEGYEQYF

v_gene: TRBV3-1
j_gene: TRBJ2-7
d_gene: NA
abundance: NA
CDR3nt: TGTGCCAGCAGCCACGAAGGCCGGGGCTACGAGCAGTACTTC
CDR3aa: CASSHEGRGYEQYF

v_gene: TRBV29-1
j_gene: TRBJ2-7
d_gene: NA
abundance: NA
CDR3nt: TGCAGCGTTGCGTCTCAGGGGTACGAGCGGTACTTC
CDR3aa: CSVASQGYERYF

v_gene: TRBV6-2/TRBV6-3
j_gene: TRBJ2-7
d_gene: TRBD2
abundance: NA
CDR3nt: TGTGCCAGCAGTTACCACCCCCGGGACTACCTGACCTACGAGCAGTACTTC
CDR3aa: CASSYHPRDYLTYEQYF

v_gene: TRBV7-2
j_gene: TRBJ2-1
d_gene: TRBD2
abundance: many
CDR3nt: TGTGCCAGCAGCTTAATGAGGACTAGCCCCTTGTTGCAGTTCTTC
CDR3aa: CASSLMRTSPLLQFF

v_gene: TRBV20-1
j_gene: TRBJ2-7
d_gene: TRBD2
abundance: few
CDR3nt: TGCAGTGCTAGAGGACTAGCGGGGGATGGATACGAGCAGTACTTC
CDR3aa: CSARGLAGDGYEQYF

v_gene: TRBV4-1
j_gene: TRBJ2-7
d_gene: NA
abundance: many
CDR3nt: TGCGCCAGCAGCCAACTCAGAGGGGGGCCTTACGAGCAGTACTTC
CDR3aa: CASSQLRGGPYEQYF

v_gene: TRBV12-3/TRBV12-4
j_gene: TRBJ1-6
d_gene: NA
abundance: NA
CDR3nt: TGTGCCAGCAGTTTAGGCACTTCACCCCTCCACTTT
CDR3aa: CASSLGTSPLHF

v_gene: TRBV20-1
j_gene: TRBJ2-3
d_gene: NA
abundance: many
CDR3nt: TGCAGTGCTAGTGGGGGGGGGCGCACAGATACGCAGTATTTT
CDR3aa: CSASGGGRTDTQYF

v_gene: TRBV20-1
j_gene: TRBJ2-1
d_gene: NA
abundance: NA
CDR3nt: TGCAGTGCTAAGAACAATGAGCAGTTCTTC
CDR3aa: CSAKNNEQFF

v_gene: TRBV19
j_gene: TRBJ1-1
d_gene: TRBD1
abundance: NA
CDR3nt: TGTGCCAGTAGTATATTGGGACAGGGGTACCTGAACACTGAAGCTTTCTTT
CDR3aa: CASSILGQGYLNTEAFF

v_gene: TRBV3-1
j_gene: TRBJ2-3
d_gene: TRBD2
abundance: few
CDR3nt: TGTGCCAGCAGCGCCCGGGGGGGAACTAGCACAGATACGCAGTATTTT
CDR3aa: CASSARGGTSTDTQYF

v_gene: TRBV2
j_gene: TRBJ2-1
d_gene: TRBD1
abundance: NA
CDR3nt: TGTGCCAGCAGTGGGGACAGTAGTGAGCAGTTCTTC
CDR3aa: CASSGDSSEQFF

v_gene: TRBV29-1
j_gene: TRBJ1-5
d_gene: NA
abundance: few
CDR3nt: TGCAGCGTGACGGACAGACTAGGGCAGCCCCAGCATTTT
CDR3aa: CSVTDRLGQPQHF

v_gene: TRBV10-3
j_gene: TRBJ1-2
d_gene: TRBD1
abundance: few
CDR3nt: TGTGCCATCACAGTTGGGTCCAGGGGACAGGGGACTGGCTACACCTTC
CDR3aa: CAITVGSRGQGTGYTF

v_gene: TRBV5-1
j_gene: TRBJ2-7
d_gene: NA
abundance: NA
CDR3nt: TGCGCCAGCAGCCCTCATACTCACGAGCAGTACTTC
CDR3aa: CASSPHTHEQYF

v_gene: TRBV6-1
j_gene: TRBJ2-7
d_gene: NA
abundance: NA
CDR3nt: TGTGCCAGCAGTGAAAGGTGGCAAGGCTACGAGCAGTACTTC
CDR3aa: CASSERWQGYEQYF

v_gene: TRBV27
j_gene: TRBJ1-1
d_gene: NA
abundance: few
CDR3nt: TGTGCCAGCAGTTTATCGGTGCTCGGCGGGAACACTGAAGCTTTCTTT
CDR3aa: CASSLSVLGGNTEAFF

v_gene: TRBV20-1
j_gene: TRBJ1-2
d_gene: TRBD1
abundance: few
CDR3nt: TGCAGTGCAACGACAGGGTCGGAGGGCTACACCTTC
CDR3aa: CSATTGSEGYTF

v_gene: TRBV6-6
j_gene: TRBJ2-4
d_gene: NA
abundance: NA
CDR3nt: TGTGCCAGCAGTTACGGCAGCCTAGACATTCAGTACTTC
CDR3aa: CASSYGSLDIQYF

v_gene: TRBV9
j_gene: TRBJ2-1
d_gene: NA
abundance: NA
CDR3nt: TGTGCCAGCAGCCCTCGCATGGAGAGCTCCTACAATGAGCAGTTCTTC
CDR3aa: CASSPRMESSYNEQFF

v_gene: TRBV29-1
j_gene: TRBJ2-3
d_gene: TRBD1
abundance: few
CDR3nt: TGCAGCGCCCGGGGGGACAGGGTGACAGATACGCAGTATTTT
CDR3aa: CSARGDRVTDTQYF

v_gene: TRBV29-1
j_gene: TRBJ1-1
d_gene: NA
abundance: NA
CDR3nt: TGCAGCGCCACCTGGAACACTGAAGCTTTCTTT
CDR3aa: CSATWNTEAFF

v_gene: TRBV27
j_gene: TRBJ2-4
d_gene: NA
abundance: NA
CDR3nt: TGTGCCAGCAGTTTATATAACGGGAGAGGCATTCAGTACTTC
CDR3aa: CASSLYNGRGIQYF

v_gene: TRBV7-9
j_gene: TRBJ2-7
d_gene: TRBD1
abundance: NA
CDR3nt: TGTGCCAGCAGCTTTCCGGGACAGGATAAGTACTTC
CDR3aa: CASSFPGQDKYF

v_gene: TRBV20-1
j_gene: TRBJ2-5
d_gene: NA
abundance: NA
CDR3nt: TGCAGTGCTCCCCAGTCCAACCTGGGAGAGACCCAGTACTTC
CDR3aa: CSAPQSNLGETQYF

v_gene: TRBV27
j_gene: TRBJ2-1
d_gene: NA
abundance: NA
CDR3nt: TGTGCCAGCAGTTCCCCCCCGGGAGCGCAGTTCTTC
CDR3aa: CASSSPPGAQFF

v_gene: TRBV20-1
j_gene: TRBJ2-1
d_gene: TRBD2
abundance: NA
CDR3nt: TGCAGTGCTAGAGATCTTCCTGGGCTAGCGGGGAGCTCCTACAATGAGCAGTTCTTC
CDR3aa: CSARDLPGLAGSSYNEQFF

v_gene: TRBV27
j_gene: TRBJ2-7
d_gene: TRBD1
abundance: many
CDR3nt: TGTGCCAGCAGTACCCGGGACAGGGGGGCTGAGCAGTACTTC
CDR3aa: CASSTRDRGAEQYF

v_gene: TRBV6-6
j_gene: TRBJ1-1
d_gene: NA
abundance: NA
CDR3nt: TGTGCCAGCAGGGCTACTCAGGGAAGCACTGAAGCTTTCTTT
CDR3aa: CASRATQGSTEAFF